The 28 T cell receptor beta chains below were found in one sample sequenced in a study of response to subunit inactivated influenza vaccine. TCRdb reprocessed the RT-PCR reads via MiXCR and lists one record per CDR3 protein. This sample has roughly 670,000 distinct CDR3 sequences, with around 15% found just once. The source was PBMCs from blood, collected roughly 15 days before vaccination. The receptors shown here come from a man aged 45-65 years who received an inactivated influenza vaccine.

This clonotype was counted once. The gene calls are TRBV12-3 or TRBV12-4 and TRBJ2-6, with D perhaps assigned TRBD1 or TRBD2 (5 bases each). The CDR3 spans 20 residues. V shed 2 bases and J shed 2 bases, with 22 bases lying between them. The CDR3 DNA reads as TGTGCCAGCAGTTTAAGATGGGACCCATACATCTCCCCTGGGGCCAACGTCCTGACTTTC. It codes for CASSLRWDPYISPGANVLTF.

The chain uses TRBV20-1 and TRBJ2-3; TRBD2 is a possible D gene (6 bases). The V end lost 3 bases, the J end lost 15 bases, and 19 bases lay between the germline ends. The CDR3 length is 12 residues. Germline V lookup: CDR1 DFQATT, CDR2 SNEGSKA (reference sequence). CDR3 amino acids: CSARALLATLYF. In DNA, the CDR3 is TGCAGTGCTAGGGCCCTGCTAGCGACGCTTTATTTT.

The chain combines TRBV20-1 with TRBJ2-2; no definite D call. Between the trimmed V and J ends, which lost 2 bases and 1 base, there was a span of 11 bases. Germline lookup yields CDR1 DFQATT and CDR2 SNEGSKA (reference sequence). CDR3 length: 15 amino acids. The CDR3 protein is CSARKFKENTGELFF. In nucleotides, the CDR3 is TGCAGTGCTAGAAAATTCAAGGAGAACACCGGGGAGCTGTTTTTT.

This clonotype has just a few counts. The chain has TRBV5-1 and TRBJ1-1; TRBD1 aligns across 10 bases. The CDR3 totals 14 residues. The germline V gene has CDR1 SGHRS and CDR2 YFSETQ. J lost 4 bases, V lost 5 bases, and 5 bases had no gene match. The chain's CDR3 is CASRGQGLGTEAFF. CDR3 nucleotide sequence: TGCGCCAGCAGGGGACAGGGGTTAGGCACTGAAGCTTTCTTT.

J is TRBJ1-5 and V is TRBV29-1, with a tentative D call TRBD1 (5 bases). In germline, CDR1 is SQVTM, CDR2 ANQGSEA. CDR3 length: 13 residues. Trimming took 7 bases from V and 7 from J, leaving 17 bases between them. The CDR3 nucleotides are TGCAGCGCCCTGGGGGGGTTTGGGCAGCCCCAGCATTTT. It encodes CSALGGFGQPQHF. Looking up the rest from reference TRBV29-1 and TRBJ1-5 gives the full variable domain: SAVISQKPSRDICQRGTSLTIQCQVDSQVTMMFWYRQQPGQSLTLIATANQGSEATYESGFVIDKFPISRPNLTFSTLTVSNMSPEDSSIYLCSALGGFGQPQHFGDGTRLSIL.

In this sample, this clonotype turned up a few times. This rearrangement joins TRBV12-3 or TRBV12-4 to TRBJ2-3, with 7 nucleotides matching TRBD2. The CDR3 consists of 12 residues. V shed 6 bases, J shed 8 bases, and the junction held 5 bases outside the gene matches. Here the CDR3 DNA reads TGTGCCAGCAGGCCGGGACTACGTACGCAGTATTTT. Amino acid sequence: CASRPGLRTQYF.

This clonotype has a handful of counts. The rearrangement joins TRBV12-3 or TRBV12-4 to TRBJ2-7, with 14 bases identical to TRBD2. CDR3 length: 14 amino acids. V lost 6 bases to trimming and J lost 5 bases; unmatched junction nucleotides: 3. CDR3 in amino acids: CASRKTSGRDEQYF. CDR3 DNA: TGTGCCAGCAGAAAGACTAGCGGGAGGGACGAGCAGTACTTC.

Only a few counts were recorded for this clonotype. The chain recombines TRBV6-5 with TRBJ2-1; 9 bases align to TRBD1. Germline CDR1 MNHEY, CDR2 SVGAGI. V lost 1 base and J lost 1; bases outside the gene matches: 2. This CDR3 comprises 16 residues. Written as DNA, the CDR3 is TGTGCCAGCAGTTACTTGGGACAGGGATCCTACAATGAGCAGTTCTTC. This sequence encodes CASSYLGQGSYNEQFF.

In this sample, this clonotype turned up a few times. The rearrangement uses TRBV12-3 or TRBV12-4 and TRBJ2-7, with D possibly TRBD2 on 6 matching bases. CDR3 size: 13 residues. Between the trimmed V and J ends, which lost 8 bases and 5 bases, there was a span of 16 bases. This chain's CDR3 is CASRRRGWHEQYF. The CDR3 DNA sequence: TGTGCCAGCCGTCGGAGGGGTTGGCACGAGCAGTACTTC.

This clonotype came up a few times. The chain has TRBV2 and TRBJ2-7; maybe TRBD2 (6 bases). The CDR3 length is 15 residues. V lost 0 bases, J lost 3 bases, and 12 bases lay in between. Germline CDR1 SNHLY, CDR2 FYNNEI. The CDR3: CASSEARDGGYEQYF. The CDR3 DNA follows: TGTGCCAGCAGTGAAGCGCGGGACGGAGGCTACGAGCAGTACTTC.

This sequence joins TRBV20-1 and TRBJ2-3; 10 nucleotides line up with TRBD1. Per germline, CDR1 DFQATT and CDR2 SNEGSKA (reference sequence). J was trimmed by 4 bases and V by 4 bases; bases with no gene match: 5. The CDR3 length is 14 residues. The CDR3 nucleotides are TGCAGTGCTACAGGGACAGGGGAGGCAGATACGCAGTATTTT. It translates to CSATGTGEADTQYF.

The gene calls are TRBV20-1 and TRBJ1-1, with 8 bases identical to TRBD1. CDR1 and CDR2 (germline): DFQATT, SNEGSKA (reference sequence). V was pared by 6 bases and J by 7 bases, with 13 bases of the junction left unmatched. The CDR3 has 14 amino acids. The CDR3 region is CSALGAQGAGEAFF. In DNA form, the CDR3 reads TGCAGTGCCCTCGGGGCCCAGGGGGCCGGTGAAGCTTTCTTT.

The CDR3 coding sequence is TGCAGTGCTAGAGCCGGGACTAGCGGCACCTTCGATGAGCAGTTCTTC. Translation gives CSARAGTSGTFDEQFF. The rearrangement links TRBV20-1 to TRBJ2-1; 11 bases line up with TRBD2. This CDR3 contains 16 residues. Per the germline V gene, CDR1 is DFQATT and CDR2 is SNEGSKA (reference sequence). Germline trimming cut 1 base from V and 8 bases from J; bases unmatched to any gene: 10.

This clonotype turned up a few times. The rearrangement links TRBV20-1 to TRBJ2-5; D ambiguous. This CDR3 region has 15 residues. Germline V CDR1 and CDR2: DFQATT, SNEGSKA (reference sequence). The ends were cut back, 2 bases at V and 1 base at J, with 14 bases in the middle. Written as DNA, the CDR3 is TGCAGTGCTAGACGACCTGGACGCACCCAAGAGACCCAGTACTTC. It yields the protein CSARRPGRTQETQYF.

V is TRBV20-1 and J is TRBJ1-6, with D possibly TRBD1 on 5 matching bases. CDR3 size: 15 residues. V was clipped by 1 base and J by 4 bases, with 11 bases between them. Germline assignment: CDR1 DFQATT and CDR2 SNEGSKA (reference sequence). CDR3 sequence (DNA): TGCAGTGCTAGAGTGGTGACAGCATATAATTCACCCCTCCACTTT. Translation: CSARVVTAYNSPLHF.

The rearrangement links TRBV5-8 to TRBJ2-1, with 13 positions matching TRBD2. J gave up 7 bases and V 5 bases, and 6 bases lay outside the gene matches. This CDR3 is 15 amino acids long. Germline values: CDR1 SGHTS, CDR2 YDEGEE. CDR3 in amino acids: CASSTSGRAGNEQFF. The CDR3 DNA reads as TGTGCCAGCAGTACTAGCGGGAGGGCCGGGAATGAGCAGTTCTTC.

This clonotype appeared a few times. The J gene is TRBJ1-2, the V gene TRBV20-1; weak D call: TRBD1 (5 bases). The CDR3 is 12 residues long. Germline lookup yields CDR1 DFQATT and CDR2 SNEGSKA (reference sequence). V was trimmed by 5 bases and J by 5 bases, leaving 12 bases between them. CDR3 in amino acids: CSASQTAYGYTF. CDR3 nucleotide sequence: TGCAGTGCTTCCCAGACAGCATATGGCTACACCTTC.

The chain carries TRBV9 and TRBJ2-1; tentative D call: TRBD2 (5 bases). CDR1 and CDR2 (germline): SGDLS, YYNGEE. The CDR3 is made up of 14 amino acids. V was trimmed by 3 bases and J by 9 bases, leaving 16 bases between them. The CDR3 DNA reads TGTGCCAGCAGCGAAGCGGACTCGTTCGGTGAGCAGTTCTTC. Translating gives CASSEADSFGEQFF.

The rearrangement uses TRBV28 and TRBJ2-5; 12 bases are shared with TRBD1. The CDR3 is made up of 14 amino acids. Germline V gives CDR1 MDHEN, CDR2 SYDVKM. V shed 4 bases, J shed 9 bases, and the junction held 6 bases outside the gene matches. Here the CDR3 DNA reads TGTGCCAGCAGTTACCGGGACAGGGGGCATTCCCAGTACTTC. It encodes CASSYRDRGHSQYF.

Details on this clonotype: One end of the junction fails to match germline, which may point to a read error. The chain carries TRBV4-3 and TRBJ2-7; TRBD1 is a possible D gene (5 bases). The CDR3 is made up of 13 amino acids. Germline V gives CDR1 LGHNA, CDR2 YSLEER. This CDR3 is CANSQGQGYEQYF. CDR3 bases: TGCGCCAACAGCCAAGGTCAGGGTTACGAGCAGTACTTC.

The chain couples TRBV5-1 to TRBJ2-1; D is unclear. Germline V gene lookup returns CDR1 SGHRS and CDR2 YFSETQ. The CDR3 contains 16 residues. V lost 0 bases and J lost 0, with 10 bases in between. In DNA form, the CDR3 reads TGCGCCAGCAGCTTGGGAGGCAGTTTCTCCTACAATGAGCAGTTCTTC. This sequence encodes CASSLGGSFSYNEQFF.

The chain recombines TRBV6-1 with TRBJ2-1; no definite D call. Germline CDR1 reads MNHNS; CDR2 reads SASEGT. The CDR3 spans 15 residues. V gave up 7 bases and J gave up 2 bases, with 15 bases separating them. The CDR3 protein is CASTHLPPTYNEQFF. The CDR3 DNA is TGTGCCAGCACTCATTTACCTCCTACCTACAATGAGCAGTTCTTC.

This clonotype was observed many times. This chain uses TRBV20-1 with TRBJ2-7, with 9 bases that match TRBD1. CDR3 length equals 14 residues. Germline loops: CDR1 DFQATT, CDR2 SNEGSKA (reference sequence). V lost 4 bases and J lost 3; bases outside the gene matches: 7. CDR3 protein: CSAIEDRGGYEQYF. CDR3 bases: TGCAGTGCTATCGAGGACAGGGGAGGCTACGAGCAGTACTTC.

This chain uses TRBV11-2 with TRBJ2-1, with 13 bases fitting TRBD2. CDR1 is SGHAT, CDR2 FQNNGV, per germline. The CDR3 length is 15 residues. J lost 7 bases, V lost 3 bases, and 3 bases had no gene match. The CDR3 sequence: CASSFTLAGGNEQFF. The CDR3 nucleotides are TGTGCCAGCAGCTTCACACTAGCGGGGGGGAATGAGCAGTTCTTC.

This chain connects TRBV6-2 or TRBV6-3 to TRBJ1-6; D is unresolved. This CDR3 is 16 amino acids long. V was cut by 6 bases and J by 0 bases, with 12 bases left in between. Germline CDR1 and CDR2: MNHEY and SVGEGT. The CDR3 protein is CASSPPERSYNSPLHF. For the CDR3, the DNA is TGTGCCAGCAGCCCCCCGGAGCGCTCCTATAATTCACCCCTCCACTTT.

This clonotype was found many times. The chain recombines TRBV10-3 with TRBJ2-7; D uncertain. The germline gives CDR1 ENHRY, CDR2 SYGVKD. V lost 6 bases, J lost 6 bases, and 12 bases lay in between. CDR3 length equals 12 residues. The CDR3 nucleotides read TGTGCCATCAGCGGCGGTGATCGCGAGCAGTACTTC. It translates to CAISGGDREQYF.

The chain uses TRBV12-3 or TRBV12-4 and TRBJ1-5, with a weak D call TRBD1 (6 bases). The CDR3 runs to 13 residues. With 6 bases removed from V and 8 bases from J, the gap between germline ends came to 14 bases. CDR3 nucleotide sequence: TGTGCCAGCAGCCAGGGGTTTGTTGAGCCCCAGCATTTT. It codes for CASSQGFVEPQHF.

The rearrangement links TRBV7-2 to TRBJ2-1; 8 nucleotides agree with TRBD1. The germline V gene encodes CDR1 SGHTA and CDR2 FQGNSA. Trimming at V came to 7 bases and at J to 0 bases, leaving 5 bases not matched to a gene. The CDR3 contains 15 residues. This CDR3 reads CASTGQASSYNEQFF. CDR3 nucleotides: TGTGCCAGCACGGGACAGGCGAGCTCCTACAATGAGCAGTTCTTC.